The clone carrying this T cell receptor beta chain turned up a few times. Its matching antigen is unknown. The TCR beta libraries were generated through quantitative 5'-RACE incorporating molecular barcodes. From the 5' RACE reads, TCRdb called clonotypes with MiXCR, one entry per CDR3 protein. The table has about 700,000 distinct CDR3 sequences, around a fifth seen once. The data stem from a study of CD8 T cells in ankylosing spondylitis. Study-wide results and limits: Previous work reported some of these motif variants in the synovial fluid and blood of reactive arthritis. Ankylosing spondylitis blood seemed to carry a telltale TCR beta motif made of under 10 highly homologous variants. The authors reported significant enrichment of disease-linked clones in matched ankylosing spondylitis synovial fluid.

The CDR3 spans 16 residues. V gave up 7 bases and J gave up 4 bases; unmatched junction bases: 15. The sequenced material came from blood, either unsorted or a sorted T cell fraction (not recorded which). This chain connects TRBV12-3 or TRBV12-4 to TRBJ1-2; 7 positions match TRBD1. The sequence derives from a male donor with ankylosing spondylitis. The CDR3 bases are TGTGCCAGCACCCTACTGGGGGAAGGGGGCAGCTATGGCTACACCTTC. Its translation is CASTLLGEGGSYGYTF.